These T cell receptor beta chains were read from a single sample in a study of cytomegalovirus exposure and HLA in healthy donors. Here immunoSEQ multiplex PCR was the method, and the copy in TCRdb shows in-frame clones only, minus some. The data show roughly 140,000 clones, roughly 88% seen once. Source material: PBMCs. These receptor sequences come from a young woman in good health and CMV-seropositive. Each CDR3 is given with its conserved first and last residue. A D gene is named only where the DNA matches it firmly.

j_gene: TRBJ1-2; d_gene: NA; v_gene: TRBV5-1; CDR3aa: CASSRERDYGYTF; CDR3nt: TGCGCCAGCAGCCGCGAGCGGGACTATGGCTACACCTTC
j_gene: TRBJ2-7; d_gene: TRBD1; v_gene: TRBV5-1; CDR3aa: CASSFRDRGQTEQYF; CDR3nt: TGCGCCAGCAGCTTCCGGGACAGGGGGCAGACGGAGCAGTACTTC
j_gene: TRBJ2-7; d_gene: NA; v_gene: TRBV27; CDR3aa: CASSLSMGSTVYEQYF; CDR3nt: TGTGCCAGCAGTTTATCAATGGGGAGCACCGTCTACGAGCAGTACTTC
j_gene: TRBJ2-5; d_gene: TRBD2; v_gene: TRBV2; CDR3aa: CASRGLAGRETQYF; CDR3nt: TGTGCCAGCAGAGGGCTAGCGGGGAGAGAGACCCAGTACTTC
j_gene: TRBJ2-3; d_gene: TRBD1; v_gene: TRBV18; CDR3aa: CASSPLRGQSDTQYF; CDR3nt: TGTGCCAGCTCACCACTTCGGGGACAGTCAGATACGCAGTATTTT
j_gene: TRBJ1-3; d_gene: NA; v_gene: TRBV28; CDR3aa: CASMSSGNTIYF; CDR3nt: TGTGCCAGCATGTCGTCTGGAAACACCATATATTTT
j_gene: TRBJ2-3; d_gene: TRBD1; v_gene: TRBV9; CDR3aa: CASSTRRTGETDTQYF; CDR3nt: TGTGCCAGCAGCACGAGGAGGACAGGGGAAACCGATACGCAGTATTTT
j_gene: TRBJ2-1; d_gene: TRBD2; v_gene: TRBV11-2; CDR3aa: CASSPNSAGGFGEQFF; CDR3nt: TGTGCCAGCAGCCCCAACTCAGCGGGGGGGTTTGGTGAGCAGTTCTTC
j_gene: TRBJ1-3; d_gene: NA; v_gene: TRBV6-4; CDR3aa: CASNLDSSGNTIYF; CDR3nt: TGTGCCAGCAATCTGGACTCCTCTGGAAACACCATATATTTT
j_gene: TRBJ2-3; d_gene: NA; v_gene: TRBV7-9; CDR3aa: CASSLAGAYTDTQYF; CDR3nt: TGTGCCAGCAGCTTAGCGGGGGCCTACACAGATACGCAGTATTTT
j_gene: TRBJ1-5; d_gene: NA; v_gene: TRBV18; CDR3aa: CASSPSGDVWDQPQHF; CDR3nt: TGTGCCAGCTCACCATCAGGGGACGTTTGGGATCAGCCCCAGCATTTT
j_gene: TRBJ2-7; d_gene: TRBD1; v_gene: TRBV5-4; CDR3aa: CASSLRQGAYEQYF; CDR3nt: TGTGCCAGCAGCCTCAGACAGGGGGCGTACGAGCAGTACTTC
j_gene: TRBJ2-3; d_gene: NA; v_gene: TRBV23-1; CDR3aa: CASVGRDRRTDTQYF; CDR3nt: TGCGCCAGCGTCGGGCGGGACAGACGCACAGATACGCAGTATTTT
j_gene: TRBJ2-5; d_gene: NA; v_gene: TRBV7-8; CDR3aa: CASSSDEGNQETQYF; CDR3nt: TGTGCCAGCAGCTCAGACGAGGGAAACCAAGAGACCCAGTACTTC
j_gene: TRBJ2-6; d_gene: TRBD1; v_gene: TRBV9; CDR3aa: CASSAGRGQGNSGANVLTF; CDR3nt: TGTGCCAGCAGCGCAGGCAGGGGACAGGGAAATTCTGGGGCCAACGTCCTGACTTTC
j_gene: TRBJ2-3; d_gene: NA; v_gene: TRBV2; CDR3aa: CASSVRQSSVDTQYF; CDR3nt: TGTGCCAGCAGTGTACGACAGAGTTCGGTAGATACGCAGTATTTT